The 30 T cell receptor beta chains below come from one sample, sequenced in a study of identifying expanded T cells in peripheral blood. Method: immunoSEQ multiplex PCR; TCRdb's copy keeps in-frame clones and lacks some. This sample has some 78,000 clones, with approximately 85% found just once. Input material: blood. These receptor sequences come from a person between 18 and 75 years old in good health.

J is TRBJ2-7 and V is TRBV7-9; no firm D call. The CDR3 has 14 residues. V was clipped by 6 bases and J by 2 bases, with 14 bases between them. CDR1 SEHNR and CDR2 FQNEAQ come from the germline V gene (reference sequence). The CDR3 here is CASSMIKFAYEQYF. The CDR3, as DNA: TGTGCCAGCAGTATGATAAAGTTTGCCTACGAGCAGTACTTC.

Points on this clone: The same CDR3 can be traced to other DNA sequences in this sample. The chain combines TRBV5-8 with TRBJ2-7; TRBD2 agrees at 11 bases. Germline V lookup: CDR1 SGHTS, CDR2 YDEGEE. V was pared by 4 bases and J by 6 bases, with 6 bases of the junction left unmatched. This CDR3 is 14 amino acids long. CDR3: CASSTGLAGGEQYF. The CDR3, as DNA: TGTGCCAGCAGCACAGGACTAGCGGGCGGCGAGCAGTACTTC.

J is TRBJ2-2 and V is TRBV5-4, with D unclear. In germline, CDR1 is SGHNT, CDR2 YYREEE (reference sequence). Deletions cut 4 bases from V and 0 bases from J, with 10 bases between. This CDR3 contains 15 residues. This CDR3 reads CASSRDTTNTGELFF. The CDR3, as DNA: TGTGCCAGCAGCAGAGACACCACGAACACCGGGGAGCTGTTTTTT.

This clone was seen only once. The chain couples TRBV6-5 to TRBJ2-7; unclear D gene. Trimming took off 5 bases at V and 2 bases at J, with 7 bases between the two ends. Germline assignment: CDR1 MNHEY and CDR2 SVGAGI. This CDR3 has 12 residues. DNA of the CDR3: TGTGCCAGCAGTGCCCCCACCTACGAGCAGTACTTC. It specifies CASSAPTYEQYF.

This rearrangement joins TRBV15 to TRBJ1-2; D is ambiguous. CDR3 length: 18 residues. V was shortened by 0 bases and J by 5 bases, with 22 bases between the two germline ends. CDR1 and CDR2 (germline): LNHNV, YYDKDF (reference sequence). The CDR3 loop is CATSRDGFWSPGGYGYTF. CDR3 bases: TGTGCCACCAGCAGAGATGGGTTTTGGTCCCCCGGCGGTTATGGCTACACCTTC.

Remarks on this clone: In the same sample, other DNA sequences code for this CDR3. The chain carries TRBV6-5 and TRBJ2-6; no clear D. With 6 bases removed from V and 0 bases from J, the gap between germline ends came to 6 bases. The CDR3 loop spans 14 amino acids. CDR1 is MNHEY and CDR2 is SVGAGI in the germline V gene. The CDR3 DNA reads as TGTGCCAGCAGCGGAAGCTCTGGGGCCAACGTCCTGACTTTC. Translated, it gives CASSGSSGANVLTF.

The chain is built from TRBV18 and TRBJ1-2; 9 bases match TRBD1. V shed 8 bases, J shed 2 bases, and the junction held 9 bases outside the gene matches. The CDR3 extends over 15 amino acids. Germline V gene sequence: CDR1 KGHSH, CDR2 LQKENI. Here the CDR3 reads CASPPQDRGNYGYTF. CDR3 nucleotides: TGTGCCAGCCCCCCCCAAGACAGGGGGAACTATGGCTACACCTTC. Filled out from reference TRBV18 and TRBJ1-2, the complete variable domain reads NAGVMQNPRHLVRRRGQEARLRCSPMKGHSHVYWYRQLPEEGLKFMVYLQKENIIDESGMPKERFSAEFPKEGPSILRIQQVVRGDSAAYFCASPPQDRGNYGYTFGSGTRLTVV.

V gene TRBV10-3 combines with J gene TRBJ1-5; D is perhaps TRBD1 (5 bases). The ends were cut back, 11 bases at V and 4 bases at J, with 15 bases in the middle. This CDR3 is built from 13 residues. Germline values: CDR1 ENHRY, CDR2 SYGVKD. CDR3 protein: CAGQGGTNQPQHF. As DNA, the CDR3 is TGTGCCGGACAAGGAGGAACTAATCAGCCCCAGCATTTT.

The CDR3 nucleotides are TGTGCCAGTAGTATCATTGACGGACTCACCTACGAGCAGTACTTC. Amino acids: CASSIIDGLTYEQYF. V is TRBV19 and J is TRBJ2-7, with a weak D call TRBD2 (5 bases). V was trimmed by 3 bases and J by 2 bases, leaving 14 bases between them. The germline V gene has CDR1 LNHDA and CDR2 SQIVND (reference sequence). This CDR3 contains 15 residues.

The chain combines TRBV28 with TRBJ1-4; D gene unclear. With 5 bases removed from V and 6 bases from J, the gap between germline ends came to 13 bases. There are 14 residues in the CDR3. The germline V gene has CDR1 MDHEN and CDR2 SYDVKM. CDR3 coding DNA: TGTGCCAGCAGTATGCCCAGTCGGGATGAAAAACTGTTTTTT. Translated, it gives CASSMPSRDEKLFF. Full variable domain (outside the CDR3, taken from reference TRBV28 and TRBJ1-4): DVKVTQSSRYLVKRTGEKVFLECVQDMDHENMFWYRQDPGLGLRLIYFSYDVKMKEKGDIPEGYSVSREKKERFSLILESASTNQTSMYLCASSMPSRDEKLFFGSGTQLSVL.

V is TRBV9 and J is TRBJ1-3, with a possible D match to TRBD1 (5 bases). The CDR3 has 16 residues. Germline V lookup: CDR1 SGDLS, CDR2 YYNGEE. V shed 0 bases and J shed 2 bases, with 12 bases lying between them. CDR3 region: CASSVAVGGAGNTIYF. Written as DNA, the CDR3 is TGTGCCAGCAGCGTAGCTGTGGGGGGGGCTGGAAACACCATATATTTT.

This clone was seen just once. The chain is built from TRBV7-8 and TRBJ1-4; a weak D match, TRBD1 (5 bases). The CDR3 runs 14 residues. Germline V CDR1 and CDR2: SGHVS, FQNEAQ. Between the trimmed V and J ends, which lost 6 bases and 0 bases, there was a span of 8 bases. The CDR3 DNA reads TGTGCCAGCAGACAGGAACCAACTAATGAAAAACTGTTTTTT. It is translated as CASRQEPTNEKLFF.

In DNA, the CDR3 is TGCGCCAGCAGCTTGGGGCAGAGCTCCTACGAGCAGTACTTC. It is translated as CASSLGQSSYEQYF. The chain couples TRBV5-1 to TRBJ2-7; the D is unclear. Per the germline V gene, CDR1 is SGHRS and CDR2 is YFSETQ. V lost 0 bases to trimming and J lost 0 bases, with 7 bases between them. This CDR3 spans 14 amino acids.

This chain joins TRBV25-1 and TRBJ2-4, with 8 bases identical to TRBD2. The CDR3 totals 14 residues. The junction had 2 bases not matched to a gene; V was cut back by 1 base and J by 6 bases. CDR1 and CDR2 from the germline V gene are MGHDK and SYGVNS. The CDR3, as DNA: TGTGCCAGCAGTGAATCCGGGAGGGGAAACATTCAGTACTTC. Translated, it gives CASSESGRGNIQYF.

This clone was seen once. This chain uses TRBV11-3 with TRBJ2-5, with 7 positions matching TRBD1. The germline V gene has CDR1 SGHNT and CDR2 YENEEA. The CDR3 length is 15 residues. J lost 2 bases, V lost 5 bases, and 8 bases had no gene match. This CDR3 reads CASSPGTADQETQYF. The CDR3 DNA follows: TGTGCCAGCAGCCCCGGGACAGCTGATCAAGAGACCCAGTACTTC.

The V and J genes are TRBV20-1 and TRBJ1-2; D is ambiguous. V shed 4 bases and J shed 4 bases, with 7 bases lying between them. The germline CDR1 and CDR2 sequences are DFQATT and SNEGSKA (reference sequence). The CDR3 consists of 11 residues. The CDR3, as DNA: TGCAGTGCTAAGGCAGGCTATGGCTACACCTTC. Translating gives CSAKAGYGYTF.

This sequence joins TRBV10-3 and TRBJ1-5; TRBD1 is a possible D gene (6 bases). The CDR3 has 14 amino acids. With 3 bases removed from V and 9 bases from J, the gap between germline ends came to 15 bases. Germline lookup yields CDR1 ENHRY and CDR2 SYGVKD. The CDR3 loop is CAISEGQPSRPQHF. The CDR3 coding sequence is TGTGCCATCAGTGAAGGACAGCCATCACGGCCCCAGCATTTT.

CDR3 protein: CASRLTSGTSYEQYF. CDR3 DNA: TGTGCCAGCAGACTGACTAGCGGGACCTCCTACGAGCAGTACTTC. The rearrangement uses TRBV6-5 and TRBJ2-7; 11 bases line up with TRBD2. Losses at the gene ends were 6 bases for V and 0 bases for J; bases not matched to a gene: 4. This CDR3 spans 15 amino acids. Germline V lookup: CDR1 MNHEY, CDR2 SVGAGI.

V is TRBV28 and J is TRBJ2-5; tentatively, D is TRBD1 (6 bases). This CDR3 is 13 amino acids long. The V and J ends lost 2 bases and 5 bases respectively, with 9 bases between them. Germline V gene data show CDR1 as MDHEN and CDR2 as SYDVKM. The CDR3 nucleotides are TGTGCCAGCAGTTTAGGGGGCGGGGAGACCCAGTACTTC. Residues: CASSLGGGETQYF.

V and J are TRBV4-2 and TRBJ1-5; D is ambiguous. Trimming shortened V by 1 base and J by 6 bases, and 16 bases separated the two germline ends. CDR3 length: 16 residues. Germline values: CDR1 LGHNA, CDR2 YNFKEQ. The chain's CDR3 is CASSQGQGHASQPQHF. DNA for the CDR3: TGTGCCAGCAGCCAAGGACAAGGCCATGCTTCTCAGCCCCAGCATTTT.

In the case of this clone: One end of the junction fails to match germline, which may point to a read error. For the CDR3, the DNA is TGTGCCAGCAGGACGACGGGAAATAGCAATCAGCCCCGGCATTTT. Residues: CASRTTGNSNQPRHF. The chain is built from TRBV6-5 and TRBJ1-5; D is unresolved. The CDR3 loop spans 15 amino acids. Germline values: CDR1 MNHEY, CDR2 SVGAGI.

The J gene is TRBJ2-7, the V gene TRBV4-3; D gene ambiguous. The germline CDR1 and CDR2 sequences are LGHNA and YSLEER. The CDR3 length is 15 residues. Trimming stripped 0 bases from V and 7 bases from J, with 16 bases between. The CDR3 DNA reads TGCGCCAGCAGCCAAGATGGGTCAGGCCTGAGAGAGCAGTACTTC. Its protein is CASSQDGSGLREQYF.

This rearrangement joins TRBV7-3 to TRBJ2-2; the match to TRBD1 covers 8 bases. Germline V gives CDR1 SGHTA, CDR2 FQGTGA. The junction had 11 bases not matched to a gene; V was cut back by 4 bases and J by 7 bases. The CDR3 has 16 residues. CDR3 region: CASSSQPQGAGGELFF. As DNA, the CDR3 is TGTGCCAGCAGCTCCCAGCCTCAGGGGGCCGGCGGGGAGCTGTTTTTT.

This chain connects TRBV23-1 to TRBJ2-7; the D gene could be TRBD1 or TRBD2 (5 bases each). TRBV23-1 qualifies as an ORF whose function is uncertain. The CDR3 has 15 residues. Trimming shortened V by 8 bases and J by 5 bases, and 22 bases separated the two germline ends. The CDR3 protein is CASVAPEGPSDEQYF. Here the CDR3 DNA reads TGCGCCAGCGTGGCTCCTGAGGGGCCCTCAGACGAGCAGTACTTC.

The chain has TRBV4-1 and TRBJ1-3, with D possibly matching TRBD1 (5 bases). V shed 2 bases and J shed 9 bases, with 17 bases lying between them. There are 15 residues in the CDR3. Germline loops: CDR1 MGHRA, CDR2 YSYEKL. This CDR3 reads CASSQRGRPEGTIYF. In DNA form, the CDR3 reads TGCGCCAGCAGCCAAAGGGGCAGGCCGGAGGGCACCATATATTTT.

Written as DNA, the CDR3 is TGTGCCAGCAGCGACACGAGGGGACAGGGCCAGCTCACGGGGGAGCAGTACTTC. Its translation: CASSDTRGQGQLTGEQYF. The rearrangement joins TRBV9 to TRBJ2-7; TRBD1 matches 9 bases. CDR3 length equals 18 residues. Germline CDR1 is SGDLS and CDR2 is YYNGEE. The V and J ends lost 3 bases and 7 bases, in that order; junction bases with no gene match: 20.

This chain connects TRBV28 to TRBJ2-7; D possibly corresponds to TRBD1 (6 bases). This CDR3 region has 14 residues. Germline loops: CDR1 MDHEN, CDR2 SYDVKM. V was trimmed by 6 bases and J by 2 bases, leaving 14 bases between them. CDR3 coding DNA: TGTGCCAGCAGGAAACTACAGGGAACCTACGAGCAGTACTTC. This gives the protein CASRKLQGTYEQYF.

The chain uses TRBV21-1 and TRBJ1-5; the table names TRBD1, a call not compared with the DNA. TRBV21-1 is shown as a pseudogene. This CDR3 is built from 16 residues. CDR3 region: CASSSQGEHLNQPQHF. Written as DNA, the CDR3 is TGTGCCAGCAGCTCCCAGGGGGAGCACCTAAATCAGCCCCAGCATTTT.

The V gene is TRBV19, the J gene TRBJ2-1; D is unresolved. Trimming cost V 5 bases and J 4 bases, with 12 bases left between them. Germline V gene sequence: CDR1 LNHDA, CDR2 SQIVND (reference sequence). This CDR3 spans 14 amino acids. The CDR3 here is CASSLRARYNEQFF. In DNA form, the CDR3 reads TGTGCCAGTAGTCTCCGGGCCCGTTACAATGAGCAGTTCTTC.

The chain recombines TRBV4-1 with TRBJ2-3; D remains unclear. Trimming pared 1 base from V and 1 base from J, leaving 6 bases between. Germline lookup yields CDR1 MGHRA and CDR2 YSYEKL. CDR3 length: 14 residues. The CDR3 loop reads CASSQGTGTDTQYF. CDR3 nucleotides: TGCGCCAGCAGCCAAGGGACCGGCACAGATACGCAGTATTTT.